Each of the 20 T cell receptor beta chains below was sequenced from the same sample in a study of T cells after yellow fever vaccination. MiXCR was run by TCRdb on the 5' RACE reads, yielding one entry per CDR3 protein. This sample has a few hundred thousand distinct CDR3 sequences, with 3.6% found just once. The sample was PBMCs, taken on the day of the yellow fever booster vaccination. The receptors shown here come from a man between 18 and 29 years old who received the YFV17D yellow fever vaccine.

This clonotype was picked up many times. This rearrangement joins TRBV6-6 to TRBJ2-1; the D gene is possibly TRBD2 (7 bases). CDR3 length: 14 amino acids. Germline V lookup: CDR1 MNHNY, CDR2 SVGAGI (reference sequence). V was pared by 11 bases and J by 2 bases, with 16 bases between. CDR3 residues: CAGAGGGTYNEQFF. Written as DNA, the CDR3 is TGTGCCGGAGCCGGCGGGGGCACCTACAATGAGCAGTTCTTC.

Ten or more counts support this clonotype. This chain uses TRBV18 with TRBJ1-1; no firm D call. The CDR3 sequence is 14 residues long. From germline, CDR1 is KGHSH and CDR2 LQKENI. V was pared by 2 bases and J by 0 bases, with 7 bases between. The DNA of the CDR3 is TGTGCCAGCTCACCAAGGAATTTGAACACTGAAGCTTTCTTT. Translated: CASSPRNLNTEAFF.

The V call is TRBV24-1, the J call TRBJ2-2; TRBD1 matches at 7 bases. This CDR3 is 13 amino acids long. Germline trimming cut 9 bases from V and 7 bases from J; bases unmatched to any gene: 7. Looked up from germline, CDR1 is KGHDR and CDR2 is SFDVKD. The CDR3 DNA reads TGTGCCACCTCACGACAGGGAAGCGGGGAGCTGTTTTTT. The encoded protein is CATSRQGSGELFF.

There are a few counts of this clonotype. The CDR3 here is CASSLAPGYGYTF. As DNA, the CDR3 is TGTGCCAGCAGCTTAGCTCCAGGCTATGGCTACACCTTC. The J gene is TRBJ1-2, the V gene TRBV7-8; D unresolved. CDR3 length: 13 residues. The germline gives CDR1 SGHVS, CDR2 FQNEAQ. V was cut by 0 bases and J by 4 bases, with 6 bases left in between.

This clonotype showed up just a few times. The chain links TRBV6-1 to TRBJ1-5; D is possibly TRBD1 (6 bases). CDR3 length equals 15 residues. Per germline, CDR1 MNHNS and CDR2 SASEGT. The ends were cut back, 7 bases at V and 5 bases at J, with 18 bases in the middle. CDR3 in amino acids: CASTRGGLWDQPQHF. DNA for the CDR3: TGTGCCAGCACCCGGGGGGGGCTCTGGGATCAGCCCCAGCATTTT.

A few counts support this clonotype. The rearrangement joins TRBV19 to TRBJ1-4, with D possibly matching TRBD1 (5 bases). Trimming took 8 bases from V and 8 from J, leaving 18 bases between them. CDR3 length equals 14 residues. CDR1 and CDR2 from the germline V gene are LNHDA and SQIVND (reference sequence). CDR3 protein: CASGLREAGEKLFF. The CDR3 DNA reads TGTGCCAGTGGCCTCCGGGAAGCAGGGGAAAAACTGTTTTTT.

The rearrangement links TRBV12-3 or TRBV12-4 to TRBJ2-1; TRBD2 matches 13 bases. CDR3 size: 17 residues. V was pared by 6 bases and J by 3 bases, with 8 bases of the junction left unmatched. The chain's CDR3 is CASSRTSGGAGYNEQFF. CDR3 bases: TGTGCCAGCAGCCGAACTAGCGGGGGGGCCGGCTACAATGAGCAGTTCTTC.

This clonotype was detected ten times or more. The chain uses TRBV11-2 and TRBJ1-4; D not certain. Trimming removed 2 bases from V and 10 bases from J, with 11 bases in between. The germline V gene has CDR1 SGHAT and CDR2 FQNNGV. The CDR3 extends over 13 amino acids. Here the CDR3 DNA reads TGTGCCAGCAGCTTATACCGAGAGGGAAAACTGTTTTTT. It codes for CASSLYREGKLFF.

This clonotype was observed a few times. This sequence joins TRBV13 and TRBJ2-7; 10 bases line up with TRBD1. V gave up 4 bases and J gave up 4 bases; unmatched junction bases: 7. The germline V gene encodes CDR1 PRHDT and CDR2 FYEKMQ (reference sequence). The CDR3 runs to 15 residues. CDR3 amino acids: CASSSTGGREYEQYV. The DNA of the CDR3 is TGTGCCAGCAGCTCGACAGGGGGCCGAGAGTACGAGCAGTACGTC.

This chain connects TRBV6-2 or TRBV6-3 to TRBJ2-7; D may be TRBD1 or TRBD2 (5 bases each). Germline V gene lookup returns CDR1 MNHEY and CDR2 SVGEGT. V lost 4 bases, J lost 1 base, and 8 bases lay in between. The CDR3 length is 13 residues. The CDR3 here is CASSWGPSYEQYV. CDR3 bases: TGTGCCAGCAGTTGGGGACCGTCCTACGAGCAGTACGTC.

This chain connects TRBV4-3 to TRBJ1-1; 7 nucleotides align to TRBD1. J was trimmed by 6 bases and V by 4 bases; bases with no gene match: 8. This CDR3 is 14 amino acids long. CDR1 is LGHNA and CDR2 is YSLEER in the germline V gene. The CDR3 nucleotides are TGCGCCAGCAGCCGACAACAGGGGATGGCTGAAGCTTTCTTT. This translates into CASSRQQGMAEAFF.

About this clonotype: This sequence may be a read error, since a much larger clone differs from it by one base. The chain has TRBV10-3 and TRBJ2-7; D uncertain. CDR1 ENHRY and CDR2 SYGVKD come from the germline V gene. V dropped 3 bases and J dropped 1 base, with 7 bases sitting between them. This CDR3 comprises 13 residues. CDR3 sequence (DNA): TGTGCCATCAGTGACCATGGTTCCTACGAGCAGTACTTC. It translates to CAISDHGSYEQYF.

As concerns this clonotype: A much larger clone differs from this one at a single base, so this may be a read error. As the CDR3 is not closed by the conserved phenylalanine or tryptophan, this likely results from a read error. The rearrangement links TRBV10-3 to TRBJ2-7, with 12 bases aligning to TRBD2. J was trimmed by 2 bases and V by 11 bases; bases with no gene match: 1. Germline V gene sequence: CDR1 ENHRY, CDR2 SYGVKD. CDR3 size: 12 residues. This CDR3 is CASSGGAYEQYS. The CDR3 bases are TGTGCCTCTAGCGGGGGGGCCTACGAGCAGTACTCC.

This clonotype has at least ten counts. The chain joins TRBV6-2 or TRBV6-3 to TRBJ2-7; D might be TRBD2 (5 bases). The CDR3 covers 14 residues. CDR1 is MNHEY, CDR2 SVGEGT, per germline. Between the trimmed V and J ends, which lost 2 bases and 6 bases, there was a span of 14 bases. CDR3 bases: TGTGCCAGCAGTTACCGGGATCTCCGGTCCGAGCAGTACGTC. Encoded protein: CASSYRDLRSEQYV.

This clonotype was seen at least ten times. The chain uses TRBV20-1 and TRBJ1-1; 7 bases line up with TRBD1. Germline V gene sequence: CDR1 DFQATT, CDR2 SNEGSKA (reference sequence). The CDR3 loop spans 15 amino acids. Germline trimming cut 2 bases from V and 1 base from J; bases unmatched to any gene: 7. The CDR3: CSARSPGTANTEAFF. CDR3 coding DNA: TGCAGTGCTAGATCACCCGGGACAGCGAACACTGAAGCTTTCTTT.

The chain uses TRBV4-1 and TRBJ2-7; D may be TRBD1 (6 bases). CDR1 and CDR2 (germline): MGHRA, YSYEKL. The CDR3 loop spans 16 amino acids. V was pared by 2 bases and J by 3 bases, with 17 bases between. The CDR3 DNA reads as TGCGCCAGCAGCCAACTCTTGGACAGAGCCTACTACGAGCAGTACTTC. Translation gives CASSQLLDRAYYEQYF.

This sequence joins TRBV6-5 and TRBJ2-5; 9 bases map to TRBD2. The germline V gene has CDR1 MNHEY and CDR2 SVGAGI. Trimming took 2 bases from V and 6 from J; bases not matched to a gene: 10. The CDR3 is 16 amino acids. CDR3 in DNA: TGTGCCAGCAGTTACGCTAGCGGGGACCCTTTGAAGACCCAGTACTTC. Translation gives CASSYASGDPLKTQYF.

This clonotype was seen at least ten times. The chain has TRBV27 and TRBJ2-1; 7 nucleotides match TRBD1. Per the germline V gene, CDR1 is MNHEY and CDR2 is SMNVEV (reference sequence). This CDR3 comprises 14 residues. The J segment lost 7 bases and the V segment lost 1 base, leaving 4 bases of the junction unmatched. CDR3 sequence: CASSLWDSGNEQFF. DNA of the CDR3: TGTGCCAGCAGTTTATGGGACAGCGGTAATGAGCAGTTCTTC.

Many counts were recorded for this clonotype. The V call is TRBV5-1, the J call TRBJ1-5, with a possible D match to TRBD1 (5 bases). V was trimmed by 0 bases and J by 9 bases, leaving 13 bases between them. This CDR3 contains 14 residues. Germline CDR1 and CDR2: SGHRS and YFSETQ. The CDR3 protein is CASSLASGQGPQHF. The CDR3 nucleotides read TGCGCCAGCAGCTTGGCCTCAGGCCAGGGGCCCCAGCATTTT. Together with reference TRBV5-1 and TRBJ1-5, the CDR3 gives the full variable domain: KAGVTQTPRYLIKTRGQQVTLSCSPISGHRSVSWYQQTPGQGLQFLFEYFSETQRNKGNFPGRFSGRQFSNSRSEMNVSTLELGDSALYLCASSLASGQGPQHFGDGTRLSIL.

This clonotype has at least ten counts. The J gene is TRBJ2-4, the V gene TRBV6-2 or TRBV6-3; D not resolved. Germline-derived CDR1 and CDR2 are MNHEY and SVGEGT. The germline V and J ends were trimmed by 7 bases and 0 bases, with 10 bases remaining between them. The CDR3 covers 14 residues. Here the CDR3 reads CASNPALAKNIQYF. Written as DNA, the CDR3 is TGTGCCAGCAATCCGGCATTAGCCAAAAACATTCAGTACTTC.